This T cell receptor beta chain was captured in a study of blood T cell repertoires in COVID-19 (dated by TCRdb to 2019 to 2021). Looking at the study overall: Samples from collaborators originated in the United States, Italy and Spain and spanned both the acute and convalescent phases of COVID-19. The material from the prospective study consisted of cDNA or gDNA derived from T cells, B-cell-depleted T cells, or PBMCs. Deeply sampled blood TCRbeta repertoires from subjects exposed to, actively infected with, or recovered from COVID-19 were included in the dataset. The repertoires were released in a freely available public database intended as a resource for research on the immune response to SARS-CoV-2. The samples were drawn from the first 160 participants of the ongoing ImmuneRACE study and from 1,254 subjects provided by 6 global collaborators. A de-identified subject ID, COVID-19 status, age in years and sex were almost always included in the sample metadata. Where available, HLA class I and class II types were obtained from metadata supplied by the sample provider rather than from assay-based typing. Study-level results and caveats: The quantity of clinical and demographic metadata differed by source and by participant and was supplied without curation.

Another Seattle source contributed samples from volunteer blood donors who had recovered from COVID-19. Each collaborating institution followed its own protocols to collect whole blood in K2EDTA tubes. For TCRbeta analysis, collaborator samples were shipped as frozen whole blood, as isolated PBMCs, or as DNA extracted from either sample type. In regard to this clone: Its antigen specificity is not known. No per-base quality is available; no much larger clone lies one base away.

From the cysteine up to the phenylalanine, the CDR3 has a length of 14 residues. The sequence is cut down to CDR3 DNA, 42 bases in frame from base 1. CDR1 and CDR2 are drawn from the germline V gene: SGHRS, YFSETQ. V is pruned by 5 bases and J by 5 bases, leaving 8 bases of the junction without a gene match. The immunoSEQ Assay, a bias-controlled multiplex PCR, was used to amplify TCRbeta CDR3 regions from genomic DNA. The original pipeline was this. The number of nucleated cells in each sample was estimated by amplification of reference gene primers within the assay. To quantify the absolute abundance of each unique TCRbeta CDR3 rearrangement, sequence reads were collapsed and filtered. Productive Simpson clonality was computed per sample as the square root of Simpson's diversity index over productive rearrangements. TCRdb mirrors the immuneACCESS table, restricted to in-frame sequences. Some clones are absent from its copies; in checked studies, under half trace to an unresolved V gene, and the reason for the others is unknown. V and J calls plus clone size are reproduced from that table; the DNA served to infer D and trimming. This sample comprises approximately 88,000 clones, roughly 75% of them detected only once. The ten largest clones add up to about 8.1% of the sample.

Sequenced input: peripheral blood. The chain was built from TRBV5-1 and TRBJ2-7; TRBD1 agrees with 9 junctional bases. The TCR originated in a man aged 45-65 years who had recovered from COVID-19. This receptor has the CDR3 CASRGDRATHEQYF. The DNA sequence is TGCGCCAGCAGGGGGGACAGGGCAACCCACGAGCAGTACTTC.